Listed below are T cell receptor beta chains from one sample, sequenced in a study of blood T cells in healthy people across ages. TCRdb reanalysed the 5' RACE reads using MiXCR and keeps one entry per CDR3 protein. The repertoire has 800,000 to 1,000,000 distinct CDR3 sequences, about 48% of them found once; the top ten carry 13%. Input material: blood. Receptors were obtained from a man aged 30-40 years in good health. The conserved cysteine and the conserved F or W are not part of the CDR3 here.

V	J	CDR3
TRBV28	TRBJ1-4	ASTPVRHNEKLF
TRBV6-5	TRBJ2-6	ASSYVGDSGANVLT
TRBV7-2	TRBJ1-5	ASSFKAGDQPQH
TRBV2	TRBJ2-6	ASNPQGIGANVLT
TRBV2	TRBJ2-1	ASIGTSGNEQF
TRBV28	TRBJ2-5	ASSLARRTQY
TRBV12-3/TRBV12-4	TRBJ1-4	ASSLVGQDNEKLF
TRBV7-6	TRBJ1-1	ASSHSGTEAF
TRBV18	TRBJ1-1	ASSPNLPLRQGGTEAF
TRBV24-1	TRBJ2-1	ATSDFRDRGSYNEQF
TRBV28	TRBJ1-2	ASSDTTTNYGYT
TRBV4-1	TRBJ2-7	ASSQVTQTYEQY
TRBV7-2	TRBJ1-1	ASSHTASMNTEAF
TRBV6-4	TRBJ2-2	ASSDPSGGENTGELF
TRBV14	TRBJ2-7	ASSPDLVHEQY
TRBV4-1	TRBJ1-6	ASSPDPNSPLH
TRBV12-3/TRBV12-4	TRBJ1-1	ASSLHGTDEAF
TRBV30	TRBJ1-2	AWSVYGFVVYGYT
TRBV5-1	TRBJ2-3	ASSGGISQETQY
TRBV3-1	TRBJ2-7	APAGQKTYEQY
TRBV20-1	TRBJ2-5	SARGRETQY
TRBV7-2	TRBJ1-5	ASSLGVRQDQPQH
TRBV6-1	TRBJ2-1	ASTQTSGGPSSYNEQF
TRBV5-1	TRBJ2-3	ASTRGGMHTDTQY
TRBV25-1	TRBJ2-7	ASRPGRTEGYEQY
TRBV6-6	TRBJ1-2	ASSLRIDYGYT
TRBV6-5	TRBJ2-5	ASSYSGRSQETQY
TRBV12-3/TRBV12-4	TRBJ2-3	ASGAGGAATDTQY
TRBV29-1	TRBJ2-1	SGSTSGVYNEQF
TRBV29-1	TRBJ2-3	SVDGASGTDTQY
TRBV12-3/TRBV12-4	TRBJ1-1	ASSQGQLEAF
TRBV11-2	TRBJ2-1	ASSRRQGANEQF
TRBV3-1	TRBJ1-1	ASSQLQRGRTEAF
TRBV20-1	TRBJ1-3	SAGGGTGTNTIY